Shown below are 24 T cell receptor beta chains from a single sample sequenced in a study of T cell repertoires in cytomegalovirus infection. TCRdb re-analysed the reads in MiXCR, keeping a single row per CDR3 protein. Of about 220,000 distinct CDR3 sequences listed, 35% to 40% were seen once; the top ten hold 55% to 70%. No cognate antigen is known for these TCRs. This specimen consisted of CD8+ T cells from cultured PBMCs, obtained from culture after CMV antigen stimulation. The receptors originated from a human donor in good health (CMV status not recorded). Some clones in this sample may be carry-over from other donors' samples.

The chain combines TRBV29-1 with TRBJ2-2; 11 nucleotides line up with TRBD1. Germline V gene lookup returns CDR1 SQVTM and CDR2 ANQGSEA. There are 17 residues in the CDR3. V lost 2 bases, J lost 6 bases, and 11 bases stayed unmatched. Here the CDR3 DNA reads TGCAGCGTTGAATTTGGGTACCGGGACAGGGGGGCCGGGGAGCTGTTTTTT. Translating gives CSVEFGYRDRGAGELFF.

This clonotype was observed at least ten times. V is TRBV7-8 and J is TRBJ2-7, with D hard to call. There are 15 residues in the CDR3. CDR1 SGHVS and CDR2 FQNEAQ come from the germline V gene. The ends were cut back, 1 base at V and 0 bases at J, with 10 bases in the middle. The CDR3 DNA sequence: TGTGCCAGCAGCTTAGAACTAACTAACTCCTACGAGCAGTACTTC. Its translation: CASSLELTNSYEQYF.

This clonotype occurred a few times. This chain uses TRBV28 with TRBJ2-5; TRBD1 is a possible D gene (5 bases). Germline V CDR1 and CDR2: MDHEN, SYDVKM. V was shortened by 3 bases and J by 4 bases, with 12 bases between the two germline ends. There are 14 residues in the CDR3. CDR3 loop: CASSFQGKGETQYF. CDR3 bases: TGTGCCAGCAGTTTTCAGGGAAAGGGAGAGACCCAGTACTTC.

This clonotype was observed many times. J is TRBJ2-7 and V is TRBV7-2; D might be TRBD1 (5 bases). Trimming cost V 4 bases and J 5 bases, with 18 bases left between them. The V gene's germline CDR1 is SGHTA and CDR2 FQGNSA. The CDR3 has 15 residues. The CDR3 coding sequence is TGTGCCAGCAGCTCAATAACAGGTTCCAAGGACGAGCAGTACTTC. The encoded protein is CASSSITGSKDEQYF.

Points on this clonotype: A much bigger clone sits one base away, suggesting this may be a read error. This chain links TRBV5-6 with TRBJ1-2; D ambiguous. CDR3 length: 14 residues. Germline CDR1 reads SGHDT; CDR2 reads YYEEEE. The CDR3: CASSWTSSHYVYTF. The CDR3 region has the DNA TGTGCCAGCAGCTGGACTTCGTCCCACTATGTCTACACCTTC.

This chain joins TRBV2 and TRBJ2-3, with TRBD2 identical over 13 bases. V was clipped by 9 bases and J by 1 base; unmatched bases: 10. Germline V gives CDR1 SNHLY, CDR2 FYNNEI. The CDR3 loop spans 17 amino acids. CDR3 in DNA: TGTGCCAGTGAAACTAGCGGGAGGGCCGGGGGCACAGATACGCAGTATTTT. Residues: CASETSGRAGGTDTQYF.

The rearrangement uses TRBV6-1 and TRBJ1-1; no firm D call. Germline V gene data show CDR1 as MNHNS and CDR2 as SASEGT. The CDR3 runs to 11 residues. Trimming cost V 3 bases and J 6 bases, with 5 bases left between them. This chain's CDR3 is CASSDTPEAFF. The CDR3 DNA sequence: TGTGCCAGCAGTGACACCCCTGAAGCTTTCTTT.

The chain employs TRBV27 and TRBJ1-1; D is unclear. Germline CDR1 and CDR2: MNHEY and SMNVEV (reference sequence). Trimming left V 6 bases short and J 1 base short, with 12 bases between. The CDR3 contains 14 residues. The CDR3 nucleotides are TGTGCCAGCAGCCGTGCACAGTCGAACACTGAAGCTTTCTTT. It codes for CASSRAQSNTEAFF.

The chain couples TRBV29-1 to TRBJ1-1; possibly TRBD1 for D (6 bases). The CDR3 extends over 12 amino acids. CDR1 is SQVTM and CDR2 is ANQGSEA in the germline V gene. Trimming took off 7 bases at V and 2 bases at J, with 11 bases between the two ends. CDR3 sequence reads: CSAWTVNTEAFF. The CDR3 nucleotides read TGCAGCGCTTGGACAGTCAACACTGAAGCTTTCTTT. The full variable domain, in which reference TRBV29-1 and TRBJ1-1 provide the parts outside the CDR3, is SAVISQKPSRDICQRGTSLTIQCQVDSQVTMMFWYRQQPGQSLTLIATANQGSEATYESGFVIDKFPISRPNLTFSTLTVSNMSPEDSSIYLCSAWTVNTEAFFGQGTRLTVV.

The chain uses TRBV27 and TRBJ2-3, with 12 bases fitting TRBD2. The CDR3 covers 16 residues. V dropped 5 bases and J dropped 3; count of bases not matched to a gene: 6. Germline CDR1 and CDR2: MNHEY and SMNVEV (reference sequence). The CDR3 DNA reads TGTGCCAGCAGTCCCGGACTAGCGGGATGGACAGATACGCAGTATTTT. Its protein product is CASSPGLAGWTDTQYF.

The J gene is TRBJ1-2, the V gene TRBV28; TRBD1 matches 8 bases. The germline V gene has CDR1 MDHEN and CDR2 SYDVKM. Trimming took 5 bases from V and 1 from J; bases not matched to a gene: 6. This CDR3 has 15 residues. The CDR3 bases are TGTGCCAGCAGTCCCCGCACAGGGGGTAACTATGGCTACACCTTC. Residues: CASSPRTGGNYGYTF.

V usage is TRBV7-9 and J usage is TRBJ1-1; D is perhaps TRBD1 (5 bases). Germline loops: CDR1 SEHNR, CDR2 FQNEAQ (reference sequence). The CDR3 has 15 amino acids. Trimming cost V 5 bases and J 0 bases, with 13 bases left between them. The CDR3 sequence is CASSNLDRLNTEAFF. Here the CDR3 DNA reads TGTGCCAGCAGCAACCTAGACAGATTGAACACTGAAGCTTTCTTT.

This clonotype turned up a few times. This chain connects TRBV7-8 to TRBJ2-3; either TRBD1 or TRBD2 may supply D (5 bases each). V lost 5 bases to trimming and J lost 11 bases, with 23 bases between them. The length of the CDR3 is 15 residues. The germline V gene has CDR1 SGHVS and CDR2 FQNEAQ. This chain's CDR3 is CASSQGPGKQIEQYF. CDR3 sequence (DNA): TGTGCCAGCAGCCAGGGCCCCGGGAAGCAGATAGAGCAGTATTTT.

Ten or more counts support this clonotype. The chain couples TRBV7-6 to TRBJ2-3, with D unclear. Germline values: CDR1 SGHVS, CDR2 FNYEAQ. V lost 2 bases to trimming and J lost 3 bases, with 15 bases between them. This CDR3 spans 16 amino acids. The CDR3 DNA sequence: TGTGCCAGCAGCTTAACCCACCAGAGTGTTACAGATACGCAGTATTTT. Its protein is CASSLTHQSVTDTQYF. The full variable domain, with the rest looked up from reference TRBV7-6 and TRBJ2-3, is GAGVSQSPRYKVTKRGQDVALRCDPISGHVSLYWYRQALGQGPEFLTYFNYEAQQDKSGLPNDRFSAERPEGSISTLTIQRTEQRDSAMYRCASSLTHQSVTDTQYFGPGTRLTVL.

The count of this clonotype is one. The chain links TRBV5-1 to TRBJ2-7; D is undetermined. The CDR3 covers 14 residues. Trimming shortened V by 0 bases and J by 0 bases, and 7 bases separated the two germline ends. Germline V gene lookup returns CDR1 SGHRS and CDR2 YFSETQ. The CDR3 DNA is TGCGCCAGCAGCTTGGCCCCCGGCTCCTACGAGCAGTACTTC. Translating gives CASSLAPGSYEQYF.

J is TRBJ2-2 and V is TRBV11-2; D unresolved. The CDR3 has 14 residues. The V and J ends lost 10 bases and 4 bases respectively, with 16 bases between them. Per the germline V gene, CDR1 is SGHAT and CDR2 is FQNNGV. The CDR3 region has the DNA TGTGCCACCGGGCTAGGGATTCGCACCGGGGAGCTGTTTTTT. This codes for CATGLGIRTGELFF.

The rearrangement joins TRBV7-9 to TRBJ2-7, with D uncertain. Germline V gives CDR1 SEHNR, CDR2 FQNEAQ (reference sequence). The V end lost 5 bases, the J end lost 1 base, and 9 bases lay between the germline ends. This CDR3 comprises 13 residues. The CDR3 loop is CASSPSESYEQYF. DNA for the CDR3: TGTGCCAGCAGCCCTTCGGAATCCTACGAGCAGTACTTC.

This clonotype was seen more than once but under ten times. The chain employs TRBV4-1 and TRBJ2-5; D could derive from TRBD1 or TRBD2 (6 bases each). The CDR3 contains 15 residues. Germline CDR1 reads MGHRA; CDR2 reads YSYEKL. The germline V and J ends were trimmed by 0 bases and 2 bases, with 10 bases remaining between them. The CDR3 loop is CASSQDRGAQETQYF. CDR3 coding DNA: TGCGCCAGCAGCCAAGATAGGGGGGCACAAGAGACCCAGTACTTC.

V is TRBV3-1 and J is TRBJ2-7; TRBD2 aligns across 9 bases. The CDR3 extends over 14 amino acids. From germline, CDR1 is LGHDT and CDR2 YNNKEL (reference sequence). Trimming took 4 bases from V and 5 from J; bases not matched to a gene: 6. In DNA form, the CDR3 reads TGTGCCAGCAGCCGACCATTAGCGGGAGACGAGCAGTACTTC. This codes for CASSRPLAGDEQYF.

V is TRBV19 and J is TRBJ2-2, with TRBD1 matching over 8 bases. J gave up 0 bases and V 6 bases, and 12 bases lay outside the gene matches. The CDR3 extends over 18 amino acids. The germline CDR1 and CDR2 sequences are LNHDA and SQIVND (reference sequence). For the CDR3, the DNA is TGTGCCAGTAGCCGCCCTACGGACAGGGCTACGAACACCGGGGAGCTGTTTTTT. It yields the protein CASSRPTDRATNTGELFF.

The chain employs TRBV19 and TRBJ1-5; perhaps TRBD1 as D (6 bases). This CDR3 has 14 residues. Germline values: CDR1 LNHDA, CDR2 SQIVND (reference sequence). Trimming removed 2 bases at V and 7 bases at J, with 12 bases between. CDR3 DNA: TGTGCCAGTAGTATACCACAGGGTGGACAGCCCCAGCATTTT. Its translation is CASSIPQGGQPQHF.

V is TRBV7-9 and J is TRBJ1-2; a weak D match, TRBD1 (6 bases). This CDR3 is built from 16 residues. CDR1 and CDR2 (germline): SEHNR, FQNEAQ (reference sequence). Trimming took off 5 bases at V and 2 bases at J, with 18 bases between the two ends. Here the CDR3 DNA reads TGTGCCAGCAGCACCCCCTCAGGGCAGGGGAACTATGGCTACACCTTC. This codes for CASSTPSGQGNYGYTF. Based on the CDR3 plus reference TRBV7-9 and TRBJ1-2, the full variable domain is DTGVSQNPRHKITKRGQNVTFRCDPISEHNRLYWYRQTLGQGPEFLTYFQNEAQLEKSRLLSDRFSAERPKGSFSTLEIQRTEQGDSAMYLCASSTPSGQGNYGYTFGSGTRLTVV.

The chain links TRBV5-1 to TRBJ2-4; maybe TRBD1 (6 bases). Germline V gives CDR1 SGHRS, CDR2 YFSETQ. This CDR3 spans 15 amino acids. V lost 0 bases to trimming and J lost 6 bases, with 13 bases between them. CDR3 sequence: CASSLAGHMRNIQYF. Written as DNA, the CDR3 is TGCGCCAGCAGCTTGGCGGGACACATGAGAAACATTCAGTACTTC.

The gene calls are TRBV12-3 or TRBV12-4 and TRBJ1-1; a weak D match, TRBD1 (5 bases). CDR3 size: 13 residues. Trimming shortened V by 8 bases and J by 0 bases, and 10 bases separated the two germline ends. The DNA for the CDR3 is TGTGCCAGCCTGATAGGGGTGAACACTGAAGCTTTCTTT. Protein sequence: CASLIGVNTEAFF.